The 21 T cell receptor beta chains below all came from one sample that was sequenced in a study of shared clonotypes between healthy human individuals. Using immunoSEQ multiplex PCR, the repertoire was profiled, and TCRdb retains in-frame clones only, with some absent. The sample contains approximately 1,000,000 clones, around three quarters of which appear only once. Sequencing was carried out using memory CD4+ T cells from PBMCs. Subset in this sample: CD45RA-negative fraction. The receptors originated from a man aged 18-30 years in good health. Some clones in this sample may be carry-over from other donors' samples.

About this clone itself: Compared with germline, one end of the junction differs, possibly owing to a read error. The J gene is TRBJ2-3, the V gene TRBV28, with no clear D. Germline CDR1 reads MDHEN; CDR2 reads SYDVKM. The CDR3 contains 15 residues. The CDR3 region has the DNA TGTGCCAGCAGTTCGCCCGTTGGGCCCACAGCTACGCAGTATTTT. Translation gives CASSSPVGPTATQYF. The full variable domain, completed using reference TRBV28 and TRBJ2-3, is DVKVTQSSRYLVKRTGEKVFLECVQDMDHENMFWYRQDPGLGLRLIYFSYDVKMKEKGDIPEGYSVSREKKERFSLILESASTNQTSMYLCASSSPVGPTATQYFGPGTRLTVL.

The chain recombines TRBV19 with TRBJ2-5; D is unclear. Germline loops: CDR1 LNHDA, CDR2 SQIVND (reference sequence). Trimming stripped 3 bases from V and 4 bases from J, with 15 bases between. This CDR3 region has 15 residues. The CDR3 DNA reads TGTGCCAGTAGTATCCGGAAGGGCTTGGCAGAGACCCAGTACTTC. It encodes CASSIRKGLAETQYF. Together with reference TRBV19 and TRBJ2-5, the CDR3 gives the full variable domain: DGGITQSPKYLFRKEGQNVTLSCEQNLNHDAMYWYRQDPGQGLRLIYYSQIVNDFQKGDIAEGYSVSREKKESFPLTVTSAQKNPTAFYLCASSIRKGLAETQYFGPGTRLLVL.

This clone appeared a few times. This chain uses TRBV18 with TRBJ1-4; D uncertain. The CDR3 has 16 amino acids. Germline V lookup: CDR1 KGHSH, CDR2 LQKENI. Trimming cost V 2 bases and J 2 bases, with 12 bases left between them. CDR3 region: CASSPWTPKTNEKLFF. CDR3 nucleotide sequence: TGTGCCAGCTCACCATGGACCCCGAAGACTAATGAAAAACTGTTTTTT.

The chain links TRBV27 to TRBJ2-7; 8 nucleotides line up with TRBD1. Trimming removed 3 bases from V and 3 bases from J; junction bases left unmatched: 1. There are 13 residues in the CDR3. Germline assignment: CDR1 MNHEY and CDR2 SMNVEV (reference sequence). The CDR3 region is CASSFGTGYEQYF. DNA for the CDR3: TGTGCCAGCAGTTTCGGGACAGGCTACGAGCAGTACTTC.

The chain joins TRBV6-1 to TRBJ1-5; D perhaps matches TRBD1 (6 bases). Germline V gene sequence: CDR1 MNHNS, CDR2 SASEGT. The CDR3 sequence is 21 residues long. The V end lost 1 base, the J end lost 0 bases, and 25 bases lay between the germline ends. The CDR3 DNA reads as TGTGCCAGCAGTGAAGTGGGCTATGGGGGGCGAACATTTTATAGCAATCAGCCCCAGCATTTT. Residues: CASSEVGYGGRTFYSNQPQHF.

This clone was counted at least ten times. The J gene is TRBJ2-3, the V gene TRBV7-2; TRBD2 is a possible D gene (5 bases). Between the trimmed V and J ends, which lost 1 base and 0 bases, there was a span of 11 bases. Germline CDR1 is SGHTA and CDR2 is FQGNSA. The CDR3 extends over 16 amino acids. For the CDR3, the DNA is TGTGCCAGCAGCTTAGGGTGGCGGGCTAGCACAGATACGCAGTATTTT. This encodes CASSLGWRASTDTQYF.

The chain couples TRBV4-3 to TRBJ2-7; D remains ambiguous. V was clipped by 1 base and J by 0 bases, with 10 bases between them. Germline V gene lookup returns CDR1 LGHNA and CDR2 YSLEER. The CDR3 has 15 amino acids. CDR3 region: CASSQAHGFSYEQYF. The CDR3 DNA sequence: TGCGCCAGCAGCCAAGCCCACGGGTTCTCCTACGAGCAGTACTTC.

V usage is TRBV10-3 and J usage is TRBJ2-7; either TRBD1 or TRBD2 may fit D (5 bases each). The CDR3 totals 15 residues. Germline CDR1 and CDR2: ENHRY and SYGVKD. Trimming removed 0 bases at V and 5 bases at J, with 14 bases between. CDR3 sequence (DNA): TGTGCCATCAGTGAGTCCCCGGGGCCGCTACACGAGCAGTACTTC. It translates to CAISESPGPLHEQYF.

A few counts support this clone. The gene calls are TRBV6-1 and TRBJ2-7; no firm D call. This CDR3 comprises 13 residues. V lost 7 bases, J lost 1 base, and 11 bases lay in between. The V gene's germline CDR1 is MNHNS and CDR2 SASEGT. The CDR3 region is CASTVTHSYEQYF. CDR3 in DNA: TGTGCCAGCACCGTGACTCATTCCTACGAGCAGTACTTC.

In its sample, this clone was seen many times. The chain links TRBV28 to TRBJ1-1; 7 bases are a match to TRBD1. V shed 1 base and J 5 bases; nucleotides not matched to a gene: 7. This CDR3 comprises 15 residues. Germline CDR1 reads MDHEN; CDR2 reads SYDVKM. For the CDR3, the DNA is TGTGCCAGCAGTTTATCTAGTGCAGGGGGTACTGAAGCTTTCTTT. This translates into CASSLSSAGGTEAFF.

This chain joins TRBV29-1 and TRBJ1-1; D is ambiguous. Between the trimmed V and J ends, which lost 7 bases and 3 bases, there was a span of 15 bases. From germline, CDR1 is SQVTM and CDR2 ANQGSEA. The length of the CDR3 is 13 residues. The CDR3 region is CSAQKGIDTEAFF. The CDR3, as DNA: TGCAGCGCCCAGAAGGGCATAGACACTGAAGCTTTCTTT.

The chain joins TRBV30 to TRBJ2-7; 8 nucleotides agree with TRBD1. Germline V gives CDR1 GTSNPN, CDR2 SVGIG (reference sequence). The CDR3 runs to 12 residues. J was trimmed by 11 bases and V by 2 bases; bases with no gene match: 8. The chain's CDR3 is CAWSSTGGDEYF. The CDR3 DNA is TGTGCCTGGAGTTCAACAGGGGGTGATGAGTACTTC.

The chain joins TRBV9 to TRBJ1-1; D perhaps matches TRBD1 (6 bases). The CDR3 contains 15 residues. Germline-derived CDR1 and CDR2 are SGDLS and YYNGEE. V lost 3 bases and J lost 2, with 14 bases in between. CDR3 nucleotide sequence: TGTGCCAGCAGCGCCCGAGGGGGGATTAACACTGAAGCTTTCTTT. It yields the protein CASSARGGINTEAFF.

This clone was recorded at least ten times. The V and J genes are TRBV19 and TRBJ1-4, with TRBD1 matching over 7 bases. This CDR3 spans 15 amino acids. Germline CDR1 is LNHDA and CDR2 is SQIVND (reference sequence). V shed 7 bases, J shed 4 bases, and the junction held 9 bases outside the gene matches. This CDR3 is CASNPGTVFNEKLFF. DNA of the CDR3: TGTGCCAGTAACCCCGGGACAGTCTTTAATGAAAAACTGTTTTTT.

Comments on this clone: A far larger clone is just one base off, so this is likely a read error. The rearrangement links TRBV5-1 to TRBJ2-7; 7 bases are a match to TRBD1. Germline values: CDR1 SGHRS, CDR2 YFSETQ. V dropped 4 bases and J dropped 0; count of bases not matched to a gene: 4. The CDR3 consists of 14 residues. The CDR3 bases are TGCGCCAGCAGCCCGACAGGGAGCTCCTACGAGCAGTACTTC. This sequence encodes CASSPTGSSYEQYF.

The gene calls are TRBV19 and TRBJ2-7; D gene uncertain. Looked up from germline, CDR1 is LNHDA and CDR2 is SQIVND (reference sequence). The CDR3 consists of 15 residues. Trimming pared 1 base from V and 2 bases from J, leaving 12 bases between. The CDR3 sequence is CASSIGRGGPYEQYF. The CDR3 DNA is TGTGCCAGTAGTATAGGGAGAGGCGGCCCCTACGAGCAGTACTTC.

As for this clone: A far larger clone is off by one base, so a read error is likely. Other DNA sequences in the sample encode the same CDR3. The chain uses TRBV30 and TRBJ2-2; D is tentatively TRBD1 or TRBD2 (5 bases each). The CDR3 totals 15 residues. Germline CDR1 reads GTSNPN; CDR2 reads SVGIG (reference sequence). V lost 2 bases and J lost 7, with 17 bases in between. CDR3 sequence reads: CAWSSGRASVGELFF. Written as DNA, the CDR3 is TGTGCCTGGAGTAGCGGCAGGGCCTCAGTCGGGGAGCTGTTTTTT.

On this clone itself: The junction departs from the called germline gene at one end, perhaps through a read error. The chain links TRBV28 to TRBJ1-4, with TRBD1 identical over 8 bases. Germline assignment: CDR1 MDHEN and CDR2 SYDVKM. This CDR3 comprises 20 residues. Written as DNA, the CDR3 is TGTGCCAGCAGCCCCGGGACAGGTAGATTGTGGGGACAGAATAATGAAGAACTGTTTTTT. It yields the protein CASSPGTGRLWGQNNEELFF.

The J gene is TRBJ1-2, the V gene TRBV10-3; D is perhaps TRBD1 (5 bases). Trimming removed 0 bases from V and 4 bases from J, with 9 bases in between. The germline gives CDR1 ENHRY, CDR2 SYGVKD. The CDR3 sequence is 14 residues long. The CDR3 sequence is CAISESGESYGYTF. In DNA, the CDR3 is TGTGCCATCAGTGAGTCGGGGGAATCCTATGGCTACACCTTC.

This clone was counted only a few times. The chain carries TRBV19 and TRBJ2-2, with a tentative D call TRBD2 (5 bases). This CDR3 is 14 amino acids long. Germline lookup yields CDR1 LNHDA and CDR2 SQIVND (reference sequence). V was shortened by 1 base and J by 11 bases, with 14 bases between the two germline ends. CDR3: CASSIADGIRELFF. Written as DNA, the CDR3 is TGTGCCAGTAGTATAGCGGACGGGATTCGAGAGCTGTTTTTT.

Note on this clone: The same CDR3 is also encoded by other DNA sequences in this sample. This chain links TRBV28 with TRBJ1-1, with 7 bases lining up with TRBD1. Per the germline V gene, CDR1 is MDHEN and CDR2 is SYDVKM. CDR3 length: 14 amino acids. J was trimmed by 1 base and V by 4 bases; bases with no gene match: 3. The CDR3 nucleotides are TGTGCCAGCAGTTCCACAGGGGAGAACACTGAAGCTTTCTTT. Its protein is CASSSTGENTEAFF.